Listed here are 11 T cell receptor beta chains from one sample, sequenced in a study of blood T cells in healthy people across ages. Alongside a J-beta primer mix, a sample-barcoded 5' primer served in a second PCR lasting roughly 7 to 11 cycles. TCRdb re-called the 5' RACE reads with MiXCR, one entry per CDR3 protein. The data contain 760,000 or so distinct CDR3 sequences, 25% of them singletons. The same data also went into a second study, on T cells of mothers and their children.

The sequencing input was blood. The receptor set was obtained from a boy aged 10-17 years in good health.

Written as DNA, the CDR3 is TGTGCCAGCAGTTTAATAGCGGGAGCACACGAGCAGTACTTC. Translated: CASSLIAGAHEQYF. V is TRBV28 and J is TRBJ2-7, with 9 bases lining up with TRBD2. Germline loops: CDR1 MDHEN, CDR2 SYDVKM. V lost 2 bases and J lost 5; bases outside the gene matches: 4. The CDR3 has 14 amino acids. The whole variable domain, remainder taken from reference TRBV28 and TRBJ2-7, is DVKVTQSSRYLVKRTGEKVFLECVQDMDHENMFWYRQDPGLGLRLIYFSYDVKMKEKGDIPEGYSVSREKKERFSLILESASTNQTSMYLCASSLIAGAHEQYFGPGTRLTVT.

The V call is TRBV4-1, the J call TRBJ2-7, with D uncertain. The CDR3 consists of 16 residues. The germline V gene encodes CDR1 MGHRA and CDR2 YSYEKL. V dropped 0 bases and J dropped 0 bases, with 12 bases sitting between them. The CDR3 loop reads CASSQDFRLRSYEQYF. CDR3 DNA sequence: TGCGCCAGCAGCCAAGATTTCAGGTTACGCTCCTACGAGCAGTACTTC.

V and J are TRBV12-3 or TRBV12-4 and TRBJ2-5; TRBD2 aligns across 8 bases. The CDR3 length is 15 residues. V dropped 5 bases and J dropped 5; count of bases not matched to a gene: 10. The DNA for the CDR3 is TGTGCCAGCAGTACGATAGCGGGGCAGCAGGAGACCCAGTACTTC. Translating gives CASSTIAGQQETQYF.

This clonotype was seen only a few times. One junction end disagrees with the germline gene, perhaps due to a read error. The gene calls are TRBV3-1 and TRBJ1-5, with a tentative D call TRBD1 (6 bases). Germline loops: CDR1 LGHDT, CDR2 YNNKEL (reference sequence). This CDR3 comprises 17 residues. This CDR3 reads CASSQDFGTGSTQPQHF. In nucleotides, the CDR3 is TGTGCCAGCAGCCAAGATTTCGGTACAGGGAGCACTCAGCCCCAGCATTTT.

Written as DNA, the CDR3 is TGTGCCAGCAGCTTAATGAGTGCTAGCACAGATACGCAGTATTTT. Translating it yields CASSLMSASTDTQYF. The rearrangement joins TRBV7-2 to TRBJ2-3; no clear D. In germline, CDR1 is SGHTA, CDR2 FQGNSA. V lost 2 bases, J lost 0 bases, and 9 bases lay in between. The CDR3 runs to 15 residues.

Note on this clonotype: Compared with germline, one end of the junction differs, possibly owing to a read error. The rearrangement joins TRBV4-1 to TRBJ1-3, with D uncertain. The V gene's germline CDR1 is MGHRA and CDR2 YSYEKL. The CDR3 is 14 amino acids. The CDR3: CASSRGVFGNTMYF. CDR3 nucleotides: TGCGCCAGCAGCCGCGGCGTTTTCGGAAACACCATGTATTTT.

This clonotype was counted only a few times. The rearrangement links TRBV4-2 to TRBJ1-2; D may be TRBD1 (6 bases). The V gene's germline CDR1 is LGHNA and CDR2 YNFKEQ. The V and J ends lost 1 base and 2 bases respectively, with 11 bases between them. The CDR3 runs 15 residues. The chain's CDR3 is CASSQGGGTNYGYTF. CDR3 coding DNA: TGTGCCAGCAGCCAAGGGGGCGGGACAAACTATGGCTACACCTTC.

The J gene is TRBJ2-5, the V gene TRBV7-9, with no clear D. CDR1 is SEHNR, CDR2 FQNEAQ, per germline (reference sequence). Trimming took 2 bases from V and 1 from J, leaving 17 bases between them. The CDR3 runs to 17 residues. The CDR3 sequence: CASSLFRTSPSQETQYF. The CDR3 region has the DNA TGTGCCAGCAGCTTATTTAGAACTTCTCCTTCCCAAGAGACCCAGTACTTC.

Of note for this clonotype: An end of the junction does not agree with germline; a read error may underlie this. The CDR3 DNA is TGTGCCGGCAGCCCTCAATGGGGGAACAATGAGCAGTTCTTC. Amino acids: CAGSPQWGNNEQFF. The V gene is TRBV7-2, the J gene TRBJ2-1; either TRBD1 or TRBD2 may supply D (5 bases each). The CDR3 is 14 residues long. Germline V lookup: CDR1 SGHTA, CDR2 FQGNSA.

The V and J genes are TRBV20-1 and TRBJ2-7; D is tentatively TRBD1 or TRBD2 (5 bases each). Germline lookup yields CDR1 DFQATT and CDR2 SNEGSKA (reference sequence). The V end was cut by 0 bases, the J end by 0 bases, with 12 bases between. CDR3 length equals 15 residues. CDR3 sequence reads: CSARDIEGTSYEQYF. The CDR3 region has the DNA TGCAGTGCTAGAGATATCGAGGGGACCTCCTACGAGCAGTACTTC.

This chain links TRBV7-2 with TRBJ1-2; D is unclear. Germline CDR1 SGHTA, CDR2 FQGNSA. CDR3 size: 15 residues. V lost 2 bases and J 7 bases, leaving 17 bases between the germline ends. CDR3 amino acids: CASSLLGNPTGGYTF. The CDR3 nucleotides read TGTGCCAGCAGCTTACTCGGGAACCCAACGGGTGGCTACACCTTC.